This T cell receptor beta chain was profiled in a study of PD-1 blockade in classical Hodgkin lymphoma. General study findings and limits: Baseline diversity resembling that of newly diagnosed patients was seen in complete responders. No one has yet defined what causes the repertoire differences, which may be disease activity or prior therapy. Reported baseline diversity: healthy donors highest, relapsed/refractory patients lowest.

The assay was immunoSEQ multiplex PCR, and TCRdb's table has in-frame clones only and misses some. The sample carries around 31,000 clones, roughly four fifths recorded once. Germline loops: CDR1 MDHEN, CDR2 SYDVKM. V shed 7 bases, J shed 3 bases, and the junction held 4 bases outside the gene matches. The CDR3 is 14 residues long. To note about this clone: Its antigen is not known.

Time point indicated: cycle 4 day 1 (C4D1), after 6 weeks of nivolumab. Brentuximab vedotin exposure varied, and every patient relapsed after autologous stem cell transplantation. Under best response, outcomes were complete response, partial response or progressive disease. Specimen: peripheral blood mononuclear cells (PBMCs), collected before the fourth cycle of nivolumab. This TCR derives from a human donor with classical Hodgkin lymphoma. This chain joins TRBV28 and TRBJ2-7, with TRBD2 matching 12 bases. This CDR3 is CASTLTSGSYEQYF. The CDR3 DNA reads TGTGCCAGCACCCTGACTAGCGGGAGCTACGAGCAGTACTTC.